Sequencing of this T cell receptor beta chain was carried out in a study of Ad26.COV2.S vaccination and SARS-CoV-2 variants. Study outcomes and limitations: The analyses of TCR breadth and depth may have understated the size of total T cell responses. Non-spike TCR breadth was similar in vaccine and placebo recipients. After vaccination, substantial breadth of spike-specific CD8+ and CD4+ responses was reported.

With regard to this clone: Its target is not known.

Treatment indicated: roughly 18 received Ad26.COV2.S at low or high dose, single or two shots; 5 received placebo; per-sample allocation not given. Day 63 following the first vaccine or placebo injection was when the samples were taken. The method was immunoSEQ multiplex PCR; TCRdb's version includes in-frame clones alone and lacks a portion of them. The sample comprises more than 400,000 clones, 90% of which are singletons, and 4.3% rests with the top ten. Germline V CDR1 and CDR2: SGDLS, YYNGEE. CDR3 length: 14 residues. Trimming cost V 2 bases and J 1 base; bases outside gene matches: 2. This clonotype was obtained from a person aged 18-65 years who received the Ad26.COV2.S COVID-19 vaccine or a placebo. Sequenced here: peripheral blood, sampled in a trial of Ad26.COV2.S vaccine versus placebo. The V gene is TRBV9, the J gene TRBJ2-5; 7 bases fit TRBD1. The CDR3 protein is CASSVDRAQETQYF. The CDR3 coding sequence is TGTGCCAGCAGCGTCGACAGGGCCCAAGAGACCCAGTACTTC.